A selection of T cell receptor beta chains follows, all from one sample in a study of spatial heterogeneity in lung cancer. TCRdb redid the calling of the 5' RACE reads with MiXCR, one entry per CDR3 protein. The sample contains roughly 40,000 distinct CDR3 sequences, almost 7% of which appear only once. The input for sequencing was PBMCs, taken at surgery. The receptors derive from a female donor with early-stage non-small cell lung cancer. Both conserved end residues are part of each CDR3. D genes are given only for firm matches. For some rows the clone size is stated as once, few or many, or as a class when expanded; others skip it.

clone_size,j_call,v_call,d_call,cdr3_aa,cdr3_nt
few,TRBJ2-3,TRBV6-6,-,CASKKGGSTDTQYF,TGTGCCAGCAAAAAGGGGGGTAGCACAGATACGCAGTATTTT
many,TRBJ1-5,TRBV11-2,-,CASSLVANSNQPQHF,TGTGCCAGCAGCTTAGTAGCGAATAGCAATCAGCCCCAGCATTTT
many,TRBJ1-1,TRBV6-5,-,CASTPYATANTEAFF,TGTGCCAGCACGCCCTACGCGACAGCGAACACTGAAGCTTTCTTT
many,TRBJ1-1,TRBV9,TRBD1,CASSSRTGLGTEAFF,TGTGCCAGCAGCTCTCGGACAGGGCTGGGGACTGAAGCTTTCTTT
-,TRBJ2-4,TRBV27,-,CASSSPGLQAKNIQYF,TGTGCCAGCAGCTCGCCGGGACTCCAAGCCAAAAACATTCAGTACTTC
-,TRBJ1-3,TRBV20-1,-,CSARLRASGNTIYF,TGCAGTGCTAGGTTGCGAGCCTCTGGAAACACCATATATTTT
-,TRBJ2-3,TRBV12-5,TRBD1,CASGPGTGQGDTQYF,TGTGCTAGTGGCCCTGGGACAGGCCAAGGGGATACGCAGTATTTT
-,TRBJ2-3,TRBV6-5,-,CASSRRSGTDTQYF,TGTGCCAGCAGCCGAAGATCGGGCACAGATACGCAGTATTTT
many,TRBJ1-1,TRBV6-5,-,CASNEAMNTEAFF,TGTGCCAGCAACGAGGCCATGAACACTGAAGCTTTCTTT
few,TRBJ2-5,TRBV5-1,-,CASTPGDTVGETQYF,TGCGCCAGCACCCCGGGAGACACGGTAGGAGAGACCCAGTACTTC
-,TRBJ1-1,TRBV9,-,CASSATDSNTEAFF,TGTGCCAGCAGCGCTACTGACAGTAACACTGAAGCTTTCTTT